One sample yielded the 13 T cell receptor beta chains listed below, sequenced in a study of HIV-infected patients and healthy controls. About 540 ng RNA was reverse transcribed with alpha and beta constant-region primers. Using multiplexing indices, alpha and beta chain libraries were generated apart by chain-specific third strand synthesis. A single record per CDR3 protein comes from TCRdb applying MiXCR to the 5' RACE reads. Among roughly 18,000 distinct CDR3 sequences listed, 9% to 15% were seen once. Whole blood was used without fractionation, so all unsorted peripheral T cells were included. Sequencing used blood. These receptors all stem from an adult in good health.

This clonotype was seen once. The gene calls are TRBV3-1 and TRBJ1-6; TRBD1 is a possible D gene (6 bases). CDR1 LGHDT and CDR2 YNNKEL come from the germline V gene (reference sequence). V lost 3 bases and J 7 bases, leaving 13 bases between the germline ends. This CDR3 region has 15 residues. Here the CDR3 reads CASSQVGGANSPLHF. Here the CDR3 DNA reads TGTGCCAGCAGCCAGGTGGGGGGGGCCAATTCACCCCTCCACTTT.

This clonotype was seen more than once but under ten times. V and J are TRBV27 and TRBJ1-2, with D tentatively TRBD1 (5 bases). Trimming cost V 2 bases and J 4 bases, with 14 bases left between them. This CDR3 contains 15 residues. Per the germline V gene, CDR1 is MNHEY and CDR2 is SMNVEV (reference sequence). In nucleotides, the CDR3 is TGTGCCAGCAGTTTAGTCCAGGGCGGACCCTATGGCTACACCTTC. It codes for CASSLVQGGPYGYTF.

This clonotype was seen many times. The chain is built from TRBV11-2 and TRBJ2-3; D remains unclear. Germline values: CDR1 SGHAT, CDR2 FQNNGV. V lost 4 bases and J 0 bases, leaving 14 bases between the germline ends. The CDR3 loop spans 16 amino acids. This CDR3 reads CASSSNLVLSTDTQYF. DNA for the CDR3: TGTGCCAGCAGCTCGAACCTGGTTCTGAGCACAGATACGCAGTATTTT.

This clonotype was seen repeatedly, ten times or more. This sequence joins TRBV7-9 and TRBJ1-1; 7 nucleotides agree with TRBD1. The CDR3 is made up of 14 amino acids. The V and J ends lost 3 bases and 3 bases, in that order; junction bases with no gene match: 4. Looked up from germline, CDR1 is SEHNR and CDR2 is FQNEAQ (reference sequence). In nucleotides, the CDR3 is TGTGCCAGCAGCTTGAGACAGGGAGACACTGAAGCTTTCTTT. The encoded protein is CASSLRQGDTEAFF.

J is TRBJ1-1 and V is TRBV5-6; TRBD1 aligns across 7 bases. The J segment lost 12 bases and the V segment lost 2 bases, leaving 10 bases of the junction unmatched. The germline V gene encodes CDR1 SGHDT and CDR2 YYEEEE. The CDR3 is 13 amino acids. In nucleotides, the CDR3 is TGTGCCAGCAGCTTAGGGGGCGCGGAATTGACTTTCTTT. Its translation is CASSLGGAELTFF.

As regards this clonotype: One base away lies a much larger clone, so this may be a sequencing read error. The CDR3 reads CASSLFGRADTQYF. Written as DNA, the CDR3 is TGTGCCAGCAGCTTATTTGGGCGCGCAGATACGCAGTATTTT. The rearrangement uses TRBV7-3 and TRBJ2-3; unclear D gene. The germline CDR1 and CDR2 sequences are SGHTA and FQGTGA. This CDR3 has 14 residues. Trimming left V 2 bases short and J 4 bases short, with 10 bases between.

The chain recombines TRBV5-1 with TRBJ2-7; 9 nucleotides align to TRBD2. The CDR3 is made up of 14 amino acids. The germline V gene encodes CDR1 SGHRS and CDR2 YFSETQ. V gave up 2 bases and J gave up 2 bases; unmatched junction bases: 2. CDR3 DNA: TGCGCCAGCAGCTTAGCGGGGGGCCCCTACGAGCAGTACTTC. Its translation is CASSLAGGPYEQYF. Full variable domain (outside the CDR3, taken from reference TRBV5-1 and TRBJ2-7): KAGVTQTPRYLIKTRGQQVTLSCSPISGHRSVSWYQQTPGQGLQFLFEYFSETQRNKGNFPGRFSGRQFSNSRSEMNVSTLELGDSALYLCASSLAGGPYEQYFGPGTRLTVT.

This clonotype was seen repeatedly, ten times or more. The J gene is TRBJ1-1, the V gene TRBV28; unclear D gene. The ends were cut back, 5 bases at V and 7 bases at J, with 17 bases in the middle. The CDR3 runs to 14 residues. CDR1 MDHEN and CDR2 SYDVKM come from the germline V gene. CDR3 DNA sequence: TGTGCCAGCAGTCAGCGGGGAGGAAGTTTTGAAGCTTTCTTT. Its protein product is CASSQRGGSFEAFF.

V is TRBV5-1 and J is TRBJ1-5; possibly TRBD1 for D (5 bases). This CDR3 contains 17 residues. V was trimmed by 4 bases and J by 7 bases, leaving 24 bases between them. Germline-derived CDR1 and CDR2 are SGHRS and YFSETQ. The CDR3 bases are TGCGCCAGCAGCCTCCAACCATCGGGAGGGGCTCGACAGCCCCAGCATTTT. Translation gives CASSLQPSGGARQPQHF.

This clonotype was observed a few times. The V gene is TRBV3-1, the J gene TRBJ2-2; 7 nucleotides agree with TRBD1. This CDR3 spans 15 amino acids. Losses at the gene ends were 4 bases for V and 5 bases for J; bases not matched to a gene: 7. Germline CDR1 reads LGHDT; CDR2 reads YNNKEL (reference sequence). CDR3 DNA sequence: TGTGCCAGCAGCCTCCGCGGACAGGCGACCGGGGAGCTGTTTTTT. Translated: CASSLRGQATGELFF.

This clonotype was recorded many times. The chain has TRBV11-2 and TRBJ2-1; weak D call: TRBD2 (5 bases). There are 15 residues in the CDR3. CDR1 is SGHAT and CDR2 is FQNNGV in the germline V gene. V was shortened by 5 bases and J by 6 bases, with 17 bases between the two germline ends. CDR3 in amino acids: CASSPPSPGSNEQFF. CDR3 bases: TGTGCCAGCAGCCCCCCCTCTCCGGGGAGCAATGAGCAGTTCTTC.

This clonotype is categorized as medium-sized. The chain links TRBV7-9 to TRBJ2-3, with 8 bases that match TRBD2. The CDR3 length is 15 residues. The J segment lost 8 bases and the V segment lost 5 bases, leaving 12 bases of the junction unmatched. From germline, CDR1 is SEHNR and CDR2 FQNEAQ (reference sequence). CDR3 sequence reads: CASSGSGGGPGTQYF. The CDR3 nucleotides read TGTGCCAGCAGCGGGTCTGGCGGGGGGCCAGGTACGCAGTATTTT. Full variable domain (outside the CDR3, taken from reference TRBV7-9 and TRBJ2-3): DTGVSQNPRHKITKRGQNVTFRCDPISEHNRLYWYRQTLGQGPEFLTYFQNEAQLEKSRLLSDRFSAERPKGSFSTLEIQRTEQGDSAMYLCASSGSGGGPGTQYFGPGTRLTVL.

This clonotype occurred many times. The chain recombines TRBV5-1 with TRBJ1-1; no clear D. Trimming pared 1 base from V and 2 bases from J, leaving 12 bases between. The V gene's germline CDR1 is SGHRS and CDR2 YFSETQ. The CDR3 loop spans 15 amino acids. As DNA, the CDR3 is TGCGCCAGCAGCTTGAGTATTGCGGTTAACACTGAAGCTTTCTTT. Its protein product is CASSLSIAVNTEAFF.